This T cell receptor beta chain derives from a study of shared clonotypes between healthy human individuals. Sequencing used immunoSEQ multiplex PCR; TCRdb keeps in-frame clones, though not all of them. Of 1,500,000 or so clones in the sample, around 98.5% are singletons; the top ten hold about 0.35%. Material: naive CD4+ T cells sorted from blood. The subset: CD45RA+ positively selected. The clonotype comes from a man aged 30-40 years in good health.

The CDR3 DNA follows: TGTGCCACCAGCAGAGATCGCGCCAGCACGAACACTGAAGCTTTCTTT. Its protein product is CATSRDRASTNTEAFF. The chain joins TRBV15 to TRBJ1-1; no firm D call. CDR3 length: 16 residues. Germline lookup yields CDR1 LNHNV and CDR2 YYDKDF (reference sequence). V was pared by 0 bases and J by 1 base, with 12 bases between.